The sequence of this T cell receptor beta chain was determined in a study of CD8 T cells in ankylosing spondylitis. V dropped 1 base and J dropped 7 bases, with 15 bases sitting between them. The germline V gene encodes CDR1 SGHRS and CDR2 YFSETQ. The CDR3 runs to 14 residues. MiXCR was run by TCRdb on the 5' RACE reads, yielding one entry per CDR3 protein. The sample contains hundreds of thousands of distinct CDR3 sequences, roughly a tenth of which appear only once. This clonotype was observed many times. The sample was blood, either unsorted or a sorted T cell fraction (not recorded which). The TCR sequence derives from a male donor with ankylosing spondylitis or in good health (not recorded which). The chain is built from TRBV5-1 and TRBJ2-7; D is possibly TRBD2 (6 bases). The CDR3 loop reads CASSLFSEGREQYF. In DNA form, the CDR3 reads TGCGCCAGCAGCTTGTTTTCAGAGGGGAGGGAGCAGTACTTC.